The 25 T cell receptor beta chains listed next were all sequenced from one sample in a study of beta chain features in type 1 diabetes. General observations from the study: Researchers report that Type 1 diabetes patients had moderately but significantly shorter TCRB CDR3s across all four CD4+ subsets.

These receptors lack a known antigen. Expressed TCRB transcripts were sequenced after all isolated RNA was converted to cDNA. Method: immunoSEQ multiplex PCR; TCRdb's copy keeps in-frame clones and lacks some. The sample shows approximately 730,000 clones, around an eighth of them seen only once. Sequenced: naive CD4+ T cells from blood. The origin of the receptors is a man in his late teens or twenties with type 1 diabetes.

The V and J genes are TRBV5-1 and TRBJ1-4; perhaps TRBD1 as D (6 bases). Germline lookup yields CDR1 SGHRS and CDR2 YFSETQ. The CDR3 length is 14 residues. Trimming took 4 bases from V and 12 from J, leaving 19 bases between them. CDR3 DNA sequence: TGCGCCAGCAGCCCATCCACAGGGTCGTCCGAACTGTTTTTT. Translated: CASSPSTGSSELFF.

This rearrangement joins TRBV4-1 to TRBJ2-5; 11 nucleotides align to TRBD1. The CDR3 extends over 15 amino acids. Germline assignment: CDR1 MGHRA and CDR2 YSYEKL. Germline trimming cut 1 base from V and 6 bases from J; bases unmatched to any gene: 4. The CDR3 nucleotides read TGCGCCAGCAGCCAAGGGACAGGGGGCGGGAAGACCCAGTACTTC. It codes for CASSQGTGGGKTQYF.

In this sample, this clone turned up a few times. V usage is TRBV6-6 and J usage is TRBJ2-3; 7 bases line up with TRBD1. V was clipped by 2 bases and J by 2 bases; unmatched bases: 4. CDR1 is MNHNY and CDR2 is SVGAGI in the germline V gene (reference sequence). The CDR3 sequence is 15 residues long. The DNA of the CDR3 is TGTGCCAGCAGTTACACAGGGGCGATCACAGATACGCAGTATTTT. Its translation: CASSYTGAITDTQYF.

The chain is built from TRBV29-1 and TRBJ1-1, with a possible D match to TRBD1 (6 bases). Germline lookup yields CDR1 SQVTM and CDR2 ANQGSEA. The length of the CDR3 is 13 residues. V was shortened by 6 bases and J by 5 bases, with 16 bases between the two germline ends. The chain's CDR3 is CSVGAGTRTEAFF. CDR3 nucleotide sequence: TGCAGCGTGGGGGCAGGGACTAGGACTGAAGCTTTCTTT.

The chain combines TRBV18 with TRBJ2-7; TRBD1 agrees at 10 bases. In germline, CDR1 is KGHSH, CDR2 LQKENI. The V and J ends lost 3 bases and 4 bases, in that order; junction bases with no gene match: 9. The length of the CDR3 is 16 residues. CDR3 bases: TGTGCCAGCTCACCCTCCCGACAGGGGGCGAATTACGAGCAGTACTTC. It specifies CASSPSRQGANYEQYF. The complete variable domain, with remaining parts taken from reference TRBV18 and TRBJ2-7, reads NAGVMQNPRHLVRRRGQEARLRCSPMKGHSHVYWYRQLPEEGLKFMVYLQKENIIDESGMPKERFSAEFPKEGPSILRIQQVVRGDSAAYFCASSPSRQGANYEQYFGPGTRLTVT.

The chain joins TRBV6-1 to TRBJ2-5; weak D call: TRBD2 (6 bases). V shed 4 bases and J shed 5 bases, with 14 bases lying between them. The CDR3 is 14 residues long. CDR1 is MNHNS and CDR2 is SASEGT in the germline V gene. The CDR3 DNA reads as TGTGCCAGCAGTGGGAGGAGTGGGGGGGAGACCCAGTACTTC. Encoded protein: CASSGRSGGETQYF.

Details on this clone: At the DNA level, this CDR3 is encoded by other sequences in the same sample as well. The rearrangement uses TRBV29-1 and TRBJ1-1, with D perhaps TRBD1 (5 bases). The germline V gene has CDR1 SQVTM and CDR2 ANQGSEA. The CDR3 is 12 residues long. The V end was cut by 6 bases, the J end by 4 bases, with 12 bases between. The CDR3 sequence: CSVARGGTEAFF. CDR3 coding DNA: TGCAGCGTAGCCCGTGGGGGCACTGAAGCTTTCTTT.

This clone was detected a few times. This rearrangement joins TRBV6-7 to TRBJ2-1, with 9 nucleotides matching TRBD2. TRBV6-7 is filed as an ORF, its function uncertain. The J segment lost 3 bases and the V segment lost 8 bases, leaving 5 bases of the junction unmatched. The CDR3 runs to 14 residues. CDR3 protein: CASCASGDYNEQFF. The CDR3 DNA is TGTGCCAGCTGTGCTAGCGGGGACTACAATGAGCAGTTCTTC.

The gene calls are TRBV29-1 and TRBJ2-7; the D gene is possibly TRBD2 (6 bases). There are 11 residues in the CDR3. Germline CDR1 reads SQVTM; CDR2 reads ANQGSEA. The V and J ends lost 4 bases and 6 bases respectively, with 10 bases between them. CDR3 residues: CSVGAGGEQYF. The CDR3 DNA reads as TGCAGCGTTGGTGCCGGGGGCGAGCAGTACTTC.

The chain uses TRBV6-5 and TRBJ2-5; D may be TRBD2 (5 bases). The V gene's germline CDR1 is MNHEY and CDR2 SVGAGI. CDR3 length equals 15 residues. V lost 0 bases and J 1 base, leaving 9 bases between the germline ends. CDR3 sequence: CASSYSGASQETQYF. As DNA, the CDR3 is TGTGCCAGCAGTTACTCGGGAGCGTCCCAAGAGACCCAGTACTTC.

This clone was observed a few times. The V and J genes are TRBV28 and TRBJ2-2; TRBD1 agrees at 8 bases. Germline assignment: CDR1 MDHEN and CDR2 SYDVKM. The V and J ends lost 5 bases and 7 bases, in that order; junction bases with no gene match: 12. The CDR3 has 16 residues. The CDR3 sequence: CASSPALDRGNGELFF. CDR3 sequence (DNA): TGTGCCAGCAGTCCGGCCCTAGACAGGGGTAACGGGGAGCTGTTTTTT.

V gene TRBV14 combines with J gene TRBJ2-7, with a possible D match to TRBD2 (5 bases). From germline, CDR1 is SGHDN and CDR2 FVKESK. The CDR3 runs 14 residues. The V end was cut by 6 bases, the J end by 4 bases, with 16 bases between. The CDR3 sequence is CASSRQMGSYEQYF. The CDR3, as DNA: TGTGCCAGCAGTCGTCAAATGGGGAGTTACGAGCAGTACTTC.

In its sample, this clone was seen a few times. The V and J genes are TRBV4-2 and TRBJ2-5; the D is unclear. Germline V gives CDR1 LGHNA, CDR2 YNFKEQ. The CDR3 totals 14 residues. Trimming removed 1 base from V and 2 bases from J, with 8 bases in between. The CDR3 loop reads CASSQGVGQETQYF. For the CDR3, the DNA is TGTGCCAGCAGCCAAGGGGTCGGACAAGAGACCCAGTACTTC.

DNA of the CDR3: TGTGCCAGCAGTTTATTCCCCCGACAGGGACCATATGGCTACACCTTC. It translates to CASSLFPRQGPYGYTF. The chain is built from TRBV27 and TRBJ1-2; 7 bases fit TRBD1. After removal of 1 base from V and 5 bases from J, the junction contained 10 bases not matched to a gene. CDR3 size: 16 residues. Germline loops: CDR1 MNHEY, CDR2 SMNVEV (reference sequence).

This chain links TRBV6-5 with TRBJ1-2, with D unclear. CDR3 size: 15 residues. V was shortened by 1 base and J by 3 bases, with 12 bases between the two germline ends. Germline CDR1 is MNHEY and CDR2 is SVGAGI. CDR3 in DNA: TGTGCCAGCAGTTACTTATCCCAAAACTACTATGGCTACACCTTC. Its translation: CASSYLSQNYYGYTF.

Only a few counts were recorded for this clone. The chain is built from TRBV30 and TRBJ2-6; no firm D call. Deletions cut 5 bases from V and 0 bases from J, with 8 bases between. This CDR3 is built from 14 residues. Germline loops: CDR1 GTSNPN, CDR2 SVGIG (reference sequence). CDR3 nucleotide sequence: TGTGCCTGGCTGAGGAGCTCTGGGGCCAACGTCCTGACTTTC. Protein sequence: CAWLRSSGANVLTF.

In its sample, this clone was seen a few times. This sequence joins TRBV28 and TRBJ2-3; D may match TRBD1 or TRBD2 (5 bases each). The V gene's germline CDR1 is MDHEN and CDR2 SYDVKM. V lost 3 bases and J 1 base, leaving 11 bases between the germline ends. The CDR3 runs 15 residues. CDR3 bases: TGTGCCAGCAGTTTGGGACCGTTGGGCACAGATACGCAGTATTTT. It is translated as CASSLGPLGTDTQYF.

The CDR3 is CAWGTGAGNTIYF. In DNA form, the CDR3 reads TGTGCCTGGGGGACAGGGGCGGGAAACACCATATATTTT. This chain links TRBV30 with TRBJ1-3; 10 nucleotides match TRBD1. The CDR3 length is 13 residues. Germline CDR1 GTSNPN, CDR2 SVGIG (reference sequence). J gave up 4 bases and V 5 bases, and 2 bases lay outside the gene matches.

The chain combines TRBV6-6 with TRBJ1-4; no clear D. Trimming took 2 bases from V and 8 from J, leaving 6 bases between them. The CDR3 sequence is 12 residues long. CDR1 is MNHNY, CDR2 SVGAGI, per germline (reference sequence). The DNA for the CDR3 is TGTGCCAGCAGTTACGGAATCGAAAAACTGTTTTTT. Encoded protein: CASSYGIEKLFF.

This clone was detected only once. Sequence at one end of the junction differs from germline and may be a read error. V usage is TRBV7-7 and J usage is TRBJ2-7; D gene uncertain. The CDR3 loop spans 13 amino acids. Germline CDR1 and CDR2: SSHAT and FNYEAQ (reference sequence). The CDR3 is CASSLSNSYEQYF. CDR3 nucleotides: TGTGCTAGCAGCTTATCCAACAGCTACGAGCAGTACTTC.

The rearrangement joins TRBV27 to TRBJ2-5; weak D call: TRBD2 (6 bases). This CDR3 comprises 15 residues. V was cut by 4 bases and J by 1 base, with 13 bases left in between. Germline-derived CDR1 and CDR2 are MNHEY and SMNVEV (reference sequence). The CDR3 loop reads CASSSPGATQETQYF. CDR3 DNA sequence: TGTGCCAGCAGTTCCCCGGGAGCTACCCAAGAGACCCAGTACTTC.

This clone has just a few counts. This sequence joins TRBV29-1 and TRBJ1-1; D is unclear. The CDR3 covers 11 residues. Germline-derived CDR1 and CDR2 are SQVTM and ANQGSEA. The V end lost 2 bases, the J end lost 10 bases, and 11 bases lay between the germline ends. The chain's CDR3 is CSVERSMGAFF. CDR3 bases: TGCAGCGTTGAAAGGAGTATGGGAGCTTTCTTT.

V usage is TRBV28 and J usage is TRBJ2-5, with 7 bases lining up with TRBD1. The V segment lost 6 bases and the J segment 2 bases; nucleotides outside the gene matches: 3. The CDR3 covers 13 residues. Looked up from germline, CDR1 is MDHEN and CDR2 is SYDVKM. CDR3 region: CASSPDRQETQYF. The DNA of the CDR3 is TGTGCCAGCAGCCCGGACAGGCAAGAGACCCAGTACTTC.

V usage is TRBV23-1 and J usage is TRBJ1-3; 7 bases are shared with TRBD1. TRBV23-1 is an open reading frame, and its role is uncertain. The ends lost 3 bases at V and 4 bases at J; junction bases unmatched: 6. The CDR3 has 15 residues. This CDR3 is CASSQPEGQGNTIYF. The CDR3 DNA is TGCGCCAGCAGTCAGCCGGAGGGACAGGGAAACACCATATATTTT.

This clone came up a few times. The V gene is TRBV25-1, the J gene TRBJ2-5; no clear D gene. The CDR3 runs to 13 residues. The germline V gene has CDR1 MGHDK and CDR2 SYGVNS. V was clipped by 2 bases and J by 1 base, with 5 bases between them. The CDR3 is CASSEIAQETQYF. Here the CDR3 DNA reads TGTGCCAGCAGTGAAATAGCCCAAGAGACCCAGTACTTC.